This T cell receptor (beta chain) comes out of a study of Tregs in tolerant kidney transplant recipients. Unstimulated Tregs (CD4+CD25+CD127-) and CD4+CD25- non-Tregs were sorted from PBMCs. This CDR3 contains 18 residues. From germline, CDR1 is LGHNA and CDR2 YNFKEQ. V lost 4 bases and J lost 2; bases outside the gene matches: 14. Findings of the study overall: Nucleotide sequences could not be compared across some patients' samples due to primer changes.

Some clones are missing from TCRdb's copy, which holds only in-frame ones; the method was immunoSEQ multiplex PCR. The sample holds over 25,000 clones. Remarks on this clone: Its matching antigen is unknown. The CDR3 end is not reached by the read, which stops 3 residues before it; the germline J gene fills it in.

The chain recombines TRBV4-2 with TRBJ2-3; 8 bases are a match to TRBD1. The sample was CD8+ T cells from blood, taken before the transplant. The sequence derives from a human donor who received a combined kidney and bone marrow transplant. The CDR3 sequence: CASSPGAGQGSFTDTQYF. CDR3 bases read: TGTGCCAGCAGCCCCGGCGCCGGACAGGGATCTTTCACAGATACG.